These 14 T cell receptor beta chains came from one sample sequenced in a study of identical twins. TCRdb re-called the 5' RACE reads with MiXCR, one entry per CDR3 protein. This sample has more than 200,000 distinct CDR3 sequences, with 11% to 15% found just once. Specimen: memory (CD45RO+) T cells sorted from blood. These receptors all come from a woman between 18 and 29 years old in good health.

The sample holds a few counts of this clonotype. V gene TRBV4-3 combines with J gene TRBJ1-2; 9 bases line up with TRBD1. The CDR3 has 15 residues. Trimming removed 1 base from V and 3 bases from J; junction bases left unmatched: 3. The germline V gene encodes CDR1 LGHNA and CDR2 YSLEER. This chain's CDR3 is CASSQAGQGDYGYTF. The DNA for the CDR3 is TGCGCCAGCAGCCAAGCGGGACAGGGTGACTATGGCTACACCTTC.

This clonotype has just a few counts. CDR3 in amino acids: CASSLLPGKETEAFF. CDR3 bases: TGTGCCAGCAGCTTACTTCCTGGTAAAGAGACTGAAGCTTTCTTT. This chain uses TRBV7-8 with TRBJ1-1, with D uncertain. The CDR3 totals 15 residues. V shed 2 bases and J shed 5 bases, with 15 bases lying between them. The germline V gene encodes CDR1 SGHVS and CDR2 FQNEAQ.

This clonotype has only a few counts. The chain employs TRBV20-1 and TRBJ2-3; D is perhaps TRBD1 (5 bases). The V gene's germline CDR1 is DFQATT and CDR2 SNEGSKA (reference sequence). The V end was cut by 5 bases, the J end by 5 bases, with 11 bases between. The CDR3 loop spans 12 amino acids. In DNA, the CDR3 is TGCAGTGCTCCAGGGTATGGAGATACGCAGTATTTT. Translated: CSAPGYGDTQYF.

This clonotype turned up a few times. The rearrangement joins TRBV5-6 to TRBJ1-5; 7 bases are a match to TRBD1. Trimming at V came to 0 bases and at J to 7 bases, leaving 7 bases not matched to a gene. Germline loops: CDR1 SGHDT, CDR2 YYEEEE. The CDR3 is 15 residues long. CDR3 amino acids: CASSLGGQRPQPQHF. In nucleotides, the CDR3 is TGTGCCAGCAGCTTGGGGGGACAGCGGCCACAGCCCCAGCATTTT.

This chain uses TRBV27 with TRBJ2-5, with a possible D match to TRBD2 (7 bases). Germline CDR1 is MNHEY and CDR2 is SMNVEV (reference sequence). This CDR3 has 14 residues. V lost 2 bases, J lost 7 bases, and 14 bases lay in between. The CDR3 spells CASSLNQGRGTQYF. CDR3 nucleotide sequence: TGTGCCAGCAGTTTAAATCAGGGGAGGGGGACCCAGTACTTC.

The chain employs TRBV20-1 and TRBJ2-7; TRBD2 agrees at 10 bases. Per the germline V gene, CDR1 is DFQATT and CDR2 is SNEGSKA (reference sequence). J was trimmed by 0 bases and V by 3 bases; bases with no gene match: 11. The CDR3 spans 17 residues. The CDR3 region is CSARGASGGGNSYEQYF. Here the CDR3 DNA reads TGCAGTGCTAGGGGGGCTAGCGGGGGAGGGAACTCCTACGAGCAGTACTTC.

This clonotype was seen at least ten times. The chain's CDR3 is CAISRTGGYGYTF. In nucleotides, the CDR3 is TGTGCCATCAGTCGGACAGGGGGCTATGGCTACACCTTC. This sequence joins TRBV10-3 and TRBJ1-2, with TRBD1 matching over 10 bases. The germline V gene has CDR1 ENHRY and CDR2 SYGVKD. The CDR3 spans 13 residues. After removal of 5 bases from V and 4 bases from J, the junction contained 1 base not matched to a gene.

The sample holds a few counts of this clonotype. The chain has TRBV6-1 and TRBJ2-7, with 9 positions matching TRBD1. The junction had 8 bases not matched to a gene; V was cut back by 7 bases and J by 4 bases. This CDR3 spans 14 amino acids. The germline CDR1 and CDR2 sequences are MNHNS and SASEGT. CDR3 DNA: TGTGCCAGCAACCGGGACAGGGATAGTTACGAGCAGTACTTC. It encodes CASNRDRDSYEQYF.

V gene TRBV6-5 combines with J gene TRBJ1-2; a possible D gene is TRBD1 (5 bases). V shed 5 bases and J shed 7 bases, with 14 bases lying between them. Germline CDR1 is MNHEY and CDR2 is SVGAGI. This CDR3 region has 13 residues. The DNA of the CDR3 is TGTGCCAGCAGTCTACAGGCCAGTAGTGGCTACACCTTC. Protein: CASSLQASSGYTF.

The chain couples TRBV5-1 to TRBJ2-1; 8 bases line up with TRBD2. Trimming took 4 bases from V and 0 from J; bases not matched to a gene: 6. CDR3 length: 16 residues. CDR1 SGHRS and CDR2 YFSETQ come from the germline V gene. The CDR3 here is CASSINSGVSYNEQFF. The CDR3 nucleotides are TGCGCCAGCAGCATTAATAGCGGGGTCTCCTACAATGAGCAGTTCTTC.

The chain joins TRBV20-1 to TRBJ2-1; 9 bases are shared with TRBD2. V shed 0 bases and J 3 bases; nucleotides not matched to a gene: 3. CDR1 and CDR2 from the germline V gene are DFQATT and SNEGSKA (reference sequence). This CDR3 has 15 amino acids. CDR3 residues: CSARDAGGLYNEQFF. The CDR3 coding sequence is TGCAGTGCTAGAGATGCGGGAGGGCTCTACAATGAGCAGTTCTTC.

V gene TRBV10-3 combines with J gene TRBJ2-7; a weak D match, TRBD1 (6 bases). The V end was cut by 6 bases, the J end by 0 bases, with 18 bases between. Germline V lookup: CDR1 ENHRY, CDR2 SYGVKD. The CDR3 has 16 residues. CDR3 sequence (DNA): TGTGCCATCAGAGAACCGGGACACTCGAACTCCTACGAGCAGTACTTC. Translation gives CAIREPGHSNSYEQYF.

This clonotype occurred a few times. The chain employs TRBV5-1 and TRBJ2-7, with TRBD1 matching 7 bases. CDR1 SGHRS and CDR2 YFSETQ come from the germline V gene. CDR3 size: 13 residues. Trimming at V came to 5 bases and at J to 6 bases, leaving 8 bases not matched to a gene. The CDR3 protein is CASSHGTASEQYF. For the CDR3, the DNA is TGCGCCAGCAGTCATGGGACAGCAAGCGAGCAGTACTTC.

This chain joins TRBV4-3 and TRBJ1-2; D call uncertain. There are 13 residues in the CDR3. V gave up 0 bases and J gave up 8 bases, with 10 bases separating them. Germline CDR1 is LGHNA and CDR2 is YSLEER. This chain's CDR3 is CASSQDPGRGYTF. The CDR3 DNA sequence: TGCGCCAGCAGCCAAGACCCCGGACGGGGCTACACCTTC.